This TCR beta chain was profiled in a study of T cells in localized non-small cell lung cancer. Findings and limits, study-wide: Heterogeneity remains possible because sequencing was limited to only one tumor region. Higher adjacent-lung clonality was associated with shorter survival. A median of approximately 57 clones ranked among the top 100 in tumor appeared in adjacent lung. Adjacent uninvolved lung tissue had the highest T cell clonality, exceeding tumor.

Between the trimmed V and J ends, which lost 4 bases and 7 bases, there was a span of 16 bases. Germline CDR1 ENHRY, CDR2 SYGVKD. This CDR3 comprises 14 residues. Generated by immunoSEQ multiplex PCR, the TCRdb table keeps only in-frame clones and is missing some. This sample has some 29,000 clones, with roughly 86% found just once. Concerning this clone: The antigen is undetermined.

This TCR was recovered from a male donor older than 55 with stage I lung adenocarcinoma. The chain joins TRBV10-3 to TRBJ1-2; D might be TRBD1 (6 bases). The sample here was peripheral blood, taken before any cancer treatment. This chain's CDR3 is CAISGRGTGGGYTF. The DNA of the CDR3 is TGTGCCATCAGTGGGAGGGGGACTGGCGGTGGCTACACCTTC.